One and the same sample provided the 25 T cell receptor beta chains below, sequenced in a study of cytomegalovirus exposure and HLA in healthy donors. TCRdb's table, derived via immunoSEQ multiplex PCR, lists solely in-frame clones and lacks some. The sample has 150,000 to 200,000 clones, roughly 86% seen once. The sequenced sample was PBMCs. These receptors originate from a woman under 30 in good health and CMV-seronegative.

The chain joins TRBV18 to TRBJ1-1, with 7 bases fitting TRBD1. Germline loops: CDR1 KGHSH, CDR2 LQKENI. Unmatched junction bases numbered 5, after V lost 3 bases and J lost 1 base. The CDR3 loop spans 15 amino acids. CDR3 in amino acids: CASSPSGQWNTEAFF. DNA for the CDR3: TGTGCCAGCTCACCCTCGGGACAGTGGAACACTGAAGCTTTCTTT.

In DNA, the CDR3 is TGTGCCAGCACCTTGGGACAGGGGGCTAACGAGCAGTACTTC. Translating gives CASTLGQGANEQYF. J is TRBJ2-7 and V is TRBV6-1, with 12 bases identical to TRBD1. The CDR3 is 14 residues long. CDR1 is MNHNS and CDR2 is SASEGT in the germline V gene. Trimming removed 7 bases from V and 5 bases from J; junction bases left unmatched: 6.

This chain connects TRBV4-2 to TRBJ2-7, with D perhaps TRBD2 (5 bases). Per the germline V gene, CDR1 is LGHNA and CDR2 is YNFKEQ. This CDR3 contains 16 residues. The V gene lost 0 bases and the J gene lost 1 base, with 13 bases spanning the gap. This CDR3 is CASSQDLASLSYEQYF. The CDR3 DNA sequence: TGTGCCAGCAGCCAAGATCTTGCTAGCCTATCCTACGAGCAGTACTTC.

The chain has TRBV18 and TRBJ2-1; D uncertain. The length of the CDR3 is 12 residues. Trimming pared 5 bases from V and 7 bases from J, leaving 9 bases between. Germline V gene data show CDR1 as KGHSH and CDR2 as LQKENI. The CDR3 DNA sequence: TGTGCCAGCTCATCCGCCCGGAATGAGCAGTTCTTC. Amino acid sequence: CASSSARNEQFF. Looking up the rest from reference TRBV18 and TRBJ2-1 gives the full variable domain: NAGVMQNPRHLVRRRGQEARLRCSPMKGHSHVYWYRQLPEEGLKFMVYLQKENIIDESGMPKERFSAEFPKEGPSILRIQQVVRGDSAAYFCASSSARNEQFFGPGTRLTVL.

The rearrangement uses TRBV5-8 and TRBJ2-7, with a possible D match to TRBD2 (5 bases). Germline CDR1 reads SGHTS; CDR2 reads YDEGEE. CDR3 length: 15 residues. Trimming removed 2 bases from V and 3 bases from J, with 15 bases in between. The CDR3 DNA is TGTGCCAGCAGCTTTGAAGGGAACGGGAACTACGAGCAGTACTTC. This gives the protein CASSFEGNGNYEQYF.

The chain is built from TRBV5-1 and TRBJ2-1; 10 positions agree with TRBD2. CDR1 and CDR2 (germline): SGHRS, YFSETQ. J lost 3 bases, V lost 0 bases, and 9 bases had no gene match. This CDR3 is built from 18 residues. The CDR3 sequence is CASSLGPSGGLGYNEQFF. CDR3 in DNA: TGCGCCAGCAGCTTGGGGCCTAGCGGGGGACTAGGCTACAATGAGCAGTTCTTC.

J is TRBJ1-2 and V is TRBV5-1; the D gene is possibly TRBD1 (5 bases). Germline V gene lookup returns CDR1 SGHRS and CDR2 YFSETQ. Trimming took off 0 bases at V and 0 bases at J, with 15 bases between the two ends. The CDR3 extends over 17 amino acids. DNA of the CDR3: TGCGCCAGCAGCTTGGGGCGGTGGGGGGAGTCTAACTATGGCTACACCTTC. Protein: CASSLGRWGESNYGYTF.

V gene TRBV28 combines with J gene TRBJ2-7, with TRBD2 matching over 7 bases. The CDR3 extends over 13 amino acids. The germline V gene has CDR1 MDHEN and CDR2 SYDVKM. The J segment lost 3 bases and the V segment lost 8 bases, leaving 7 bases of the junction unmatched. The CDR3 DNA reads as TGTGCCAGCCAAACCCAGCGGGACTACGAGCAGTACTTC. It codes for CASQTQRDYEQYF.

The chain is built from TRBV7-8 and TRBJ2-7, with D perhaps TRBD1 (5 bases). V lost 0 bases, J lost 3 bases, and 9 bases lay in between. The CDR3 covers 14 residues. In germline, CDR1 is SGHVS, CDR2 FQNEAQ. The CDR3 DNA reads TGTGCCAGCAGCTTAGCTTCAGGGATCTACGAGCAGTACTTC. It specifies CASSLASGIYEQYF.

V gene TRBV7-8 combines with J gene TRBJ2-1; 9 nucleotides align to TRBD2. Looked up from germline, CDR1 is SGHVS and CDR2 is FQNEAQ. The trim removed 1 base at V and 7 bases at J, leaving 5 bases unmatched. This CDR3 has 15 residues. The chain's CDR3 is CASSLESLAGNEQFF. CDR3 nucleotide sequence: TGTGCCAGCAGCTTAGAGTCACTAGCGGGTAATGAGCAGTTCTTC.

The chain is built from TRBV30 and TRBJ2-1; no clear D gene. Germline V gene sequence: CDR1 GTSNPN, CDR2 SVGIG (reference sequence). This CDR3 contains 14 residues. V dropped 0 bases and J dropped 0 bases, with 6 bases sitting between them. CDR3 sequence (DNA): TGTGCCTGGAGTGTATCTCCCTCCTACAATGAGCAGTTCTTC. Its translation: CAWSVSPSYNEQFF.

The CDR3 sequence: CASSFGGLTAGELFF. The CDR3 nucleotides are TGTGCCAGCAGCTTCGGCGGCCTCACCGCCGGGGAGCTGTTTTTT. This chain uses TRBV5-4 with TRBJ2-2; D is ambiguous. The germline V gene has CDR1 SGHNT and CDR2 YYREEE (reference sequence). Trimming pared 2 bases from V and 6 bases from J, leaving 14 bases between. This CDR3 is built from 15 residues.

This chain joins TRBV25-1 and TRBJ1-1, with 8 positions matching TRBD1. The length of the CDR3 is 15 residues. V trimming: 3 bases; J trimming: 5 bases; junction bases outside the gene matches: 8. CDR1 and CDR2 from the germline V gene are MGHDK and SYGVNS. The CDR3 DNA sequence: TGTGCCAGCAGTGATGTCAGGGGGCGAGGGACTGAAGCTTTCTTT. Translated: CASSDVRGRGTEAFF.

The chain joins TRBV2 to TRBJ1-1; TRBD1 agrees at 7 bases. The germline V gene has CDR1 SNHLY and CDR2 FYNNEI. V shed 4 bases, J shed 1 base, and the junction held 9 bases outside the gene matches. The CDR3 sequence is 16 residues long. The CDR3, as DNA: TGTGCCAGCAGTGCTCCGGGACAGCTAAAGAACACTGAAGCTTTCTTT. This encodes CASSAPGQLKNTEAFF.

The chain links TRBV7-8 to TRBJ2-1; D remains unclear. Germline V lookup: CDR1 SGHVS, CDR2 FQNEAQ. The V end lost 1 base, the J end lost 7 bases, and 11 bases lay between the germline ends. The CDR3 extends over 14 amino acids. In DNA, the CDR3 is TGTGCCAGCAGCTTAGTCAGATCAGTGAATGAGCAGTTCTTC. Protein: CASSLVRSVNEQFF.

The gene calls are TRBV7-8 and TRBJ2-3; 7 nucleotides line up with TRBD2. J lost 2 bases, V lost 2 bases, and 4 bases had no gene match. Germline V gene data show CDR1 as SGHVS and CDR2 as FQNEAQ. The CDR3 spans 15 residues. CDR3 region: CASSLRGDYTDTQYF. The CDR3 DNA reads TGTGCCAGCAGCTTACGGGGGGATTACACAGATACGCAGTATTTT.

The V gene is TRBV20-1, the J gene TRBJ2-5, with TRBD2 as a possible D gene (5 bases). V gave up 5 bases and J gave up 5 bases, with 9 bases separating them. The CDR3 is 11 amino acids. Germline V gene sequence: CDR1 DFQATT, CDR2 SNEGSKA (reference sequence). The CDR3 DNA sequence: TGCAGTGCTCCGAGGGCCGAGACCCAGTACTTC. Amino acid sequence: CSAPRAETQYF.

J is TRBJ1-1 and V is TRBV13; D remains unclear. With 5 bases removed from V and 4 bases from J, the gap between germline ends came to 14 bases. The V gene's germline CDR1 is PRHDT and CDR2 FYEKMQ (reference sequence). The CDR3 is 14 residues long. The CDR3 nucleotides read TGTGCCAGCAGCCAAGTCGTAGGGAGCACTGAAGCTTTCTTT. Protein sequence: CASSQVVGSTEAFF.

V gene TRBV30 combines with J gene TRBJ2-7; 7 nucleotides line up with TRBD1. The CDR3 totals 15 residues. V trimming: 0 bases; J trimming: 0 bases; junction bases outside the gene matches: 5. Germline lookup yields CDR1 GTSNPN and CDR2 SVGIG (reference sequence). CDR3 amino acids: CAWSVGTDSSYEQYF. The CDR3 nucleotides read TGTGCCTGGAGTGTCGGGACAGACAGCTCCTACGAGCAGTACTTC.

This clone was seen a single time. V usage is TRBV11-3 and J usage is TRBJ1-1, with TRBD1 matching 8 bases. Per germline, CDR1 SGHNT and CDR2 YENEEA. V was clipped by 2 bases and J by 3 bases; unmatched bases: 5. The CDR3 contains 15 residues. The CDR3 reads CASSLRTGSDTEAFF. CDR3 nucleotide sequence: TGTGCCAGCAGCTTACGGACAGGGTCAGACACTGAAGCTTTCTTT.

The genes are TRBV12-5 and TRBJ2-6, with D maybe TRBD1 (6 bases). The CDR3 is 16 residues long. V lost 5 bases and J lost 0, with 11 bases in between. From germline, CDR1 is LGHNT and CDR2 FRNRAP. CDR3 loop: CASGGGQYSGANVLTF. Here the CDR3 DNA reads TGTGCTAGTGGTGGAGGACAGTACTCTGGGGCCAACGTCCTGACTTTC. The full variable domain, with the rest looked up from reference TRBV12-5 and TRBJ2-6, is DARVTQTPRHKVTEMGQEVTMRCQPILGHNTVFWYRQTMMQGLELLAYFRNRAPLDDSGMPKDRFSAEMPDATLATLKIQPSEPRDSAVYFCASGGGQYSGANVLTFGAGSRLTVL.

The chain is built from TRBV5-1 and TRBJ1-2, with D possibly TRBD1 on 6 matching bases. The V gene's germline CDR1 is SGHRS and CDR2 YFSETQ. Trimming took 6 bases from V and 6 from J, leaving 18 bases between them. This CDR3 is 14 amino acids long. As DNA, the CDR3 is TGCGCCAGCACCGCCGCTCAGTGGACAGATGGCTACACCTTC. Translation: CASTAAQWTDGYTF.

V is TRBV27 and J is TRBJ2-7; 7 bases agree with TRBD2. This CDR3 contains 13 residues. Germline V gene sequence: CDR1 MNHEY, CDR2 SMNVEV (reference sequence). V dropped 10 bases and J dropped 4; count of bases not matched to a gene: 10. The CDR3 DNA reads TGTGCCACCGTTGGCGGGGGAAGATACGAGCAGTACTTC. Its translation is CATVGGGRYEQYF.

The rearrangement links TRBV7-9 to TRBJ1-1, with 8 bases aligning to TRBD1. The CDR3 length is 13 residues. The V and J ends lost 1 base and 6 bases, in that order; junction bases with no gene match: 1. The germline gives CDR1 SEHNR, CDR2 FQNEAQ (reference sequence). Here the CDR3 reads CASSLVQGAEAFF. The CDR3 nucleotides are TGTGCCAGCAGCTTAGTACAGGGGGCTGAAGCTTTCTTT.

The gene calls are TRBV7-2 and TRBJ2-5, with 7 bases that match TRBD2. This CDR3 is built from 15 residues. The germline CDR1 and CDR2 sequences are SGHTA and FQGNSA. The V gene end was trimmed by 5 bases and the J gene end by 5 bases; junction bases not matched to a gene: 11. CDR3 sequence: CASSPGGFGGETQYF. CDR3 in DNA: TGTGCCAGCAGCCCGGGAGGCTTCGGAGGGGAGACCCAGTACTTC.